This T cell receptor (beta chain) was documented in a study of shared clonotypes between healthy human individuals (dated by TCRdb to between 2020 and 2021). About the investigation overall: The cohort comprised a couple of women and a few men aged 18 to 49 years. Per donor, three plates each were used for CD4 naive and CD4 memory, two for CD8 naive, and one for CD8 memory. Blood TCR repertoires of five healthy adults were deeply sequenced to estimate repertoire size and the extent of clonotype sharing between individuals. To increase sequencing depth and limit assay-specific biases, different laboratories used diverse techniques to prepare libraries and sequence TCR repertoires. Leukapheresis yielded between about 0.94 and 8.9 billion PBMCs per donor. Results the study describes overall, beyond this receptor: Only blood was sampled, and tissue TCR repertoires likely differ from those in blood. Around 5% of naive CD4, 3% to 3.5% of naive CD8, approximately 2% of memory CD4, and more than 0.35% of memory CD8 clonotypes were shared across a few donors. Compared with non-shared clonotypes, clonotypes shared by all four sorted-subset donors had higher generation probabilities. Pairwise subsampling indicated that sequencing depth was expected to affect the degree of clonotype sharing among donors. Naive subsets generally had larger estimated clonotype richness than memory subsets did. The small number of donors limited the genetic and exposure-history diversity represented. Rarefaction of sorted-subset datasets indicated incomplete sequencing despite the large sequencing depth.

Regarding this clone: This clone's antigen is unknown. Base qualities were left out, and no much larger clone turns up one base away.

CD8 naive samples were obtained by positive selection for CCR7 among CD45RO-negative cells, yielding a CD45RA+CCR7+ population from which TemRA cells were excluded. The donors were healthy, HIV-negative adults with no recently reported acute infections or vaccinations. Only Caucasian adults living in Nashville, Tennessee, USA were represented among the donors. Blood was collected by leukapheresis, and PBMCs were isolated by Ficoll-Histopaque density gradient centrifugation and then cryopreserved in liquid nitrogen vapor phase. Purity and quantity of every magnetically sorted T cell population were checked by analytical flow cytometry. Genomic DNA was isolated from every sorted fraction and measured by UV absorbance on a Nanodrop 2000c. Using the deep immunoSEQ assay, multiplex PCR amplified TCR CDR3 regions from genomic DNA. Extracted genomic DNA from each cell subset was distributed evenly across all wells of several immunoSEQ 96-well plates, and each plate was treated as a replicate. For sorted subsets, around 200 ng genomic DNA, equal to 30,000 to 35,000 T cell genomes, was loaded into each replicate PCR. Purified libraries were measured with a Qubit 3.0 fluorometer, size-checked on a Bioanalyzer 2100, and measured again with the KAPA Library Quantification kit. Every immunoSEQ 96-well plate was sequenced on a dedicated single-read 150-cycle Illumina NextSeq 550 flow cell. The paper's data handling went like this. Because the immunoSEQ output held only junctional sequences and lacked quality scores, the filtering could not match the filtering applied to full-length reads. Sequences were annotated with PyIR, a Python wrapper for IgBLAST v1.9, using IMGT germline references to assign V/J genes and CDR3. Reads were filtered out if the reads had weak V/J assignments (E-value above 1e-6), no CDR3, stop codons, out-of-frame junctions, or ambiguous translated residues. V3J clonotypes were defined as sequences sharing an identical inferred V gene, J gene, and CDR3 amino acid sequence. To compute the percentage overlap between repertoires, the number of shared unique clonotypes was divided by the size of the smaller repertoire. Repertoire richness was assessed with RTK rarefaction, the Chao1 estimator, and Recon v2.1 estimates of unobserved clonotypes. Generation probabilities were computed with OLGA for all TCRbeta clonotypes obtained by the gDNA method from several donors. TCRdb carries this immuneACCESS record with in-frame sequences only. Its versions omit some clonotypes, under half of them owing to an unresolved V gene in the studies checked, with the rest unexplained. D and trimming were read from the DNA, whereas the V and J calls and clone size are those reported in that table. Counted in this sample were about 600,000 clones; around 95% of them appeared once. Less than 0.13% of the sample is in the top ten clones.

The TCR sequence derives from a woman aged 25 to 39 in good health. The sequenced sample was naive CD8+ T cells sorted from blood. Per the publication, the cell subset or site label means: CD45RA+CCR7+.

The nucleotides are TGCGCCAGCAGCCAAGCTGTTTCCGGGGCCAACGTCCTGACTTTC. Its coded protein is CASSQAVSGANVLTF. The chain joins TRBV4-1 to TRBJ2-6; no confident D gene assignment can be made. Taken from the germline V gene, the CDR1 and CDR2 loops are MGHRA and YSYEKL. Its CDR3 holds 15 amino acids, cysteine through phenylalanine. Left in the record is the CDR3 DNA by itself, 45 bases read in frame from the first base. V loses 1 base of germline sequence and J loses 4 bases, and the interval between the two ends is 8 bases.